This passage covers 18 T cell receptor beta chains from one sample sequenced in a study of OX40 agonist ivuxolimab in advanced cancers. Only in-frame clones appear in the TCRdb table, and some are missing; sequencing was by immunoSEQ multiplex PCR. The sample has tens of thousands of clones, about four fifths seen once. Material: CD4+ or CD8+ T cells sorted from blood, obtained in a trial of the OX40 agonist ivuxolimab. These receptors were collected from an adult with an advanced solid tumor such as melanoma, head and neck, liver or kidney cancer.

V usage is TRBV2 and J usage is TRBJ2-7, with TRBD1 matching over 7 bases. The CDR3 covers 15 residues. Germline CDR1 and CDR2: SNHLY and FYNNEI. After removal of 3 bases from V and 2 bases from J, the junction contained 7 bases not matched to a gene. This chain's CDR3 is CASSERPTGAYEQYF. For the CDR3, the DNA is TGTGCCAGCAGTGAGCGCCCAACAGGGGCCTACGAGCAGTACTTC.

The table lists this clone with a count of one. This chain connects TRBV7-9 to TRBJ2-1, with TRBD2 matching 7 bases. CDR1 SEHNR and CDR2 FQNEAQ come from the germline V gene (reference sequence). Trimming cost V 5 bases and J 8 bases; bases outside gene matches: 12. The CDR3 covers 15 residues. This CDR3 reads CASSGPSLALDEQFF. CDR3 DNA: TGTGCCAGCAGCGGCCCTTCACTAGCGTTGGATGAGCAGTTCTTC.

This rearrangement joins TRBV5-4 to TRBJ2-2; D gene uncertain. Germline V gene data show CDR1 as SGHNT and CDR2 as YYREEE (reference sequence). The CDR3 consists of 14 residues. V lost 0 bases and J lost 7, with 10 bases in between. CDR3 protein: CASSLAWEGGELFF. CDR3 nucleotides: TGTGCCAGCAGCTTGGCTTGGGAAGGCGGGGAGCTGTTTTTT.

V is TRBV10-1 and J is TRBJ2-3; 8 positions match TRBD2. Trimming at V came to 2 bases and at J to 0 bases, leaving 22 bases not matched to a gene. Germline lookup yields CDR1 WNHNN and CDR2 SYGVQD (reference sequence). The CDR3 is 22 residues long. The CDR3 here is CASSEKEMRTSRNPTSTDTQYF. The CDR3 region has the DNA TGCGCCAGCAGTGAGAAAGAGATGAGGACTAGCAGAAACCCGACTAGCACAGATACGCAGTATTTT.

This rearrangement joins TRBV14 to TRBJ1-2; 9 bases align to TRBD1. The germline CDR1 and CDR2 sequences are SGHDN and FVKESK. The CDR3 loop spans 16 amino acids. V gave up 5 bases and J gave up 2 bases; unmatched junction bases: 9. CDR3 bases: TGTGCCAGCAGCATCTCGACCGGGACAGGGAACTATGGCTACACCTTC. Translation gives CASSISTGTGNYGYTF.

The V call is TRBV19, the J call TRBJ2-1; either TRBD1 or TRBD2 may fit D (6 bases each). Trimming stripped 3 bases from V and 6 bases from J, with 12 bases between. In germline, CDR1 is LNHDA, CDR2 SQIVND (reference sequence). The CDR3 covers 14 residues. The CDR3 reads CASSMGPGANEQFF. CDR3 nucleotide sequence: TGTGCCAGTAGTATGGGCCCGGGGGCCAATGAGCAGTTCTTC.

The J gene is TRBJ2-5, the V gene TRBV10-3; 11 bases align to TRBD2. Germline assignment: CDR1 ENHRY and CDR2 SYGVKD. This CDR3 has 17 residues. V trimming: 3 bases; J trimming: 5 bases; junction bases outside the gene matches: 11. CDR3: CAISEGLLAGVEETQYF. Written as DNA, the CDR3 is TGTGCCATCAGTGAAGGCCTACTAGCGGGAGTCGAGGAGACCCAGTACTTC.

This chain uses TRBV2 with TRBJ2-3; possible D gene TRBD1, 6 bases. The CDR3 contains 15 residues. V was cut by 2 bases and J by 0 bases, with 9 bases left in between. Germline CDR1 is SNHLY and CDR2 is FYNNEI. The chain's CDR3 is CASSERGISTDTQYF. CDR3 DNA: TGTGCCAGCAGTGAAAGGGGGATAAGCACAGATACGCAGTATTTT.

The CDR3 region has the DNA TGCAGCGCAACAGGGATAGGCTCCTACGAGCAGTACTTC. It translates to CSATGIGSYEQYF. V and J are TRBV29-1 and TRBJ2-7; the D gene is possibly TRBD1 (6 bases). CDR3 length equals 13 residues. V lost 7 bases and J lost 0, with 13 bases in between. The V gene's germline CDR1 is SQVTM and CDR2 ANQGSEA.

The count of this clone is one. This rearrangement joins TRBV5-4 to TRBJ2-6; the D is unclear. There are 13 residues in the CDR3. The V end lost 6 bases, the J end lost 4 bases, and 8 bases lay between the germline ends. The germline gives CDR1 SGHNT, CDR2 YYREEE (reference sequence). The CDR3 reads CASTWYGANVLTF. The CDR3 DNA follows: TGTGCCAGCACCTGGTACGGGGCCAACGTCCTGACTTTC.

This chain connects TRBV15 to TRBJ1-1; 7 nucleotides line up with TRBD1. The CDR3 runs 18 residues. The trim removed 2 bases at V and 3 bases at J, leaving 15 bases unmatched. The V gene's germline CDR1 is LNHNV and CDR2 YYDKDF (reference sequence). The CDR3 loop reads CATSRTTRDSRLYTEAFF. CDR3 sequence (DNA): TGTGCCACCAGCAGAACCACAAGGGACAGCCGGCTGTACACTGAAGCTTTCTTT.

The genes are TRBV7-2 and TRBJ1-6; no firm D call. The CDR3 contains 15 residues. Germline-derived CDR1 and CDR2 are SGHTA and FQGNSA. V dropped 0 bases and J dropped 4 bases, with 7 bases sitting between them. The CDR3 loop reads CASSLALGYNSPLHF. Here the CDR3 DNA reads TGTGCCAGCAGCTTAGCGTTGGGATATAATTCACCCCTCCACTTT.

The chain links TRBV6-6 to TRBJ1-1; no clear D gene. Germline assignment: CDR1 MNHNY and CDR2 SVGAGI (reference sequence). The CDR3 extends over 13 amino acids. Trimming pared 6 bases from V and 2 bases from J, leaving 10 bases between. CDR3 sequence (DNA): TGTGCCAGCAGCCTTGATCTTAACACTGAAGCTTTCTTT. Translating gives CASSLDLNTEAFF.

This clone was seen a single time. The chain recombines TRBV6-4 with TRBJ2-3; 7 bases line up with TRBD2. Per germline, CDR1 MRHNA and CDR2 SNTAGT. V gave up 3 bases and J gave up 0 bases; unmatched junction bases: 3. CDR3 length: 15 residues. The CDR3 DNA reads as TGTGCCAGCAGTGAAGAGGGAGGGAGCACAGATACGCAGTATTTT. Translation gives CASSEEGGSTDTQYF.

The chain employs TRBV11-2 and TRBJ1-2; 7 bases are shared with TRBD1. The ends lost 1 base at V and 7 bases at J; junction bases unmatched: 3. The V gene's germline CDR1 is SGHAT and CDR2 FQNNGV. CDR3 size: 13 residues. CDR3 protein: CASSLGQGGGYTF. DNA for the CDR3: TGTGCCAGCAGCTTAGGGCAGGGGGGTGGCTACACCTTC.

As DNA, the CDR3 is TGTGCGAGGTGGGGTGACGGGGACTCTGGAAACACCATATATTTT. Translation: CARWGDGDSGNTIYF. V and J are TRBV6-6 and TRBJ1-3; unclear D gene. The CDR3 sequence is 15 residues long. Per the germline V gene, CDR1 is MNHNY and CDR2 is SVGAGI (reference sequence).

This chain joins TRBV13 and TRBJ2-1, with 7 bases fitting TRBD1. Germline values: CDR1 PRHDT, CDR2 FYEKMQ (reference sequence). Trimming at V came to 5 bases and at J to 7 bases, leaving 5 bases not matched to a gene. CDR3 length equals 13 residues. Here the CDR3 DNA reads TGTGCCAGCAGCGAGGGACAGACAAATGAGCAGTTCTTC. Translating it yields CASSEGQTNEQFF.

The CDR3 sequence is CASSPTLTGDEQYF. For the CDR3, the DNA is TGTGCCAGCAGTCCCACCCTTACAGGGGACGAGCAGTACTTC. This chain uses TRBV28 with TRBJ2-7; TRBD1 aligns across 7 bases. The junction had 9 bases not matched to a gene; V was cut back by 5 bases and J by 5 bases. The CDR3 consists of 14 residues. Per germline, CDR1 MDHEN and CDR2 SYDVKM. The full variable domain, rest sourced from reference TRBV28 and TRBJ2-7, is DVKVTQSSRYLVKRTGEKVFLECVQDMDHENMFWYRQDPGLGLRLIYFSYDVKMKEKGDIPEGYSVSREKKERFSLILESASTNQTSMYLCASSPTLTGDEQYFGPGTRLTVT.